These T cell receptor beta chains were read from a single sample in a study of regulatory T cells in long-lasting Graves disease. TCRdb recomputed calls from the multiplex PCR reads with MiXCR, one row per CDR3 protein. The repertoire holds fewer than 650,000 distinct CDR3 sequences, with around 15% as singletons. These data also formed part of another study, on T cells in Graves' hyperthyroidism and ophthalmopathy.

The sequences come from peripheral blood mononuclear cells (PBMCs), collected at new diagnosis, from a patient treated with antithyroid drugs. The receptors here all came from a man aged 18 to 30 with Graves disease. The CDR3 runs from the conserved cysteine through the conserved F or W. The order of the fields is J gene, D gene, clone size, V gene, CDR3 protein, CDR3 DNA. D genes are given only for firm matches. Only some rows state a clone size, as once, few, many or a class for expanded clones.

TRBJ1-2,.,.,TRBV3-1,CASSRESGYTF,TGTGCCAGCAGCCGAGAGTCAGGCTACACCTTC
TRBJ2-1,.,few,TRBV5-6,CASSLGAAGGLYEQFF,TGTGCCAGCAGCTTGGGAGCGGCAGGGGGACTCTATGAGCAGTTCTTC
TRBJ2-2,TRBD1,.,TRBV14,CASSRGQGNTGELFF,TGTGCCAGCAGCCGAGGACAGGGCAACACCGGGGAGCTGTTTTTT
TRBJ2-4,TRBD2,.,TRBV30,CAWSVAGGRNEQYF,TGTGCCTGGAGTGTAGCGGGAGGGCGAAATGAGCAGTACTTC
TRBJ2-2,.,.,TRBV7-2,CASSLFAGGAGELFF,TGTGCCAGCAGCTTATTTGCAGGGGGGGCCGGGGAGCTGTTTTTT
TRBJ2-3,TRBD1,.,TRBV5-1,CASSLDRGAFRDTQYF,TGCGCCAGCAGCTTGGACAGGGGAGCCTTCCGAGATACGCAGTATTTT
TRBJ2-1,TRBD1,many,TRBV5-1,CASSSPRPTGSQQHEQFF,TGCGCCAGCAGCTCCCCTCGCCCGACAGGGTCGCAGCAACATGAGCAGTTCTTC
TRBJ1-4,TRBD1,many,TRBV20-1,CSAAGTGYEKLFF,TGCAGTGCCGCCGGGACAGGGTATGAAAAACTGTTTTTT
TRBJ2-5,TRBD1,many,TRBV5-1,CASSMGQGQETQYF,TGCGCCAGCAGCATGGGACAGGGCCAAGAGACCCAGTACTTC
TRBJ2-1,.,.,TRBV4-1,CASSPLIYSYNEQFF,TGCGCCAGCAGCCCCCTTATCTACTCCTACAATGAGCAGTTCTTC
TRBJ2-3,.,.,TRBV9,CASTLEGGEGTDTQYF,TGTGCCAGCACCCTAGAGGGTGGGGAAGGCACAGATACGCAGTATTTT
TRBJ2-3,.,.,TRBV9,CASSVGGGSADTQYF,TGTGCCAGCAGCGTAGGAGGAGGGAGCGCAGATACGCAGTATTTT
TRBJ1-2,.,few,TRBV20-1,CSARSQDNFYGYTF,TGCAGTGCTAGATCCCAGGACAATTTCTATGGCTACACCTTC
TRBJ2-1,.,.,TRBV5-1,CASSLATGLTPSYNEQFF,TGCGCCAGCAGCTTGGCCACAGGGTTGACCCCTTCCTACAATGAGCAGTTCTTC
TRBJ2-7,.,.,TRBV5-1,CASSLRQLSYEQYF,TGCGCCAGCAGCTTGCGACAGTTATCCTACGAGCAGTACTTC
TRBJ2-2,.,.,TRBV5-5,CASSPATANTGELFF,TGTGCCAGCAGTCCGGCCACGGCGAACACCGGGGAGCTGTTTTTT
TRBJ1-5,TRBD1,.,TRBV20-1,CSARDYAGGDQPQHF,TGCAGTGCTAGAGATTATGCAGGGGGCGATCAGCCCCAGCATTTT
TRBJ1-1,.,.,TRBV27,CASSHQGPQGQTEAFF,TGTGCCAGCAGCCATCAAGGCCCGCAGGGGCAGACTGAAGCTTTCTTT
TRBJ2-1,.,many,TRBV7-3,CASSLTASSYNEQFF,TGTGCCAGCAGCCTAACAGCGAGCTCCTACAATGAGCAGTTCTTC
TRBJ1-3,.,.,TRBV7-3,CASTTGASGNTIYF,TGTGCCAGCACAACCGGGGCGTCTGGAAACACCATATATTTT
TRBJ1-2,.,few,TRBV2,CASSAGLSNYGYTF,TGTGCCAGCAGTGCCGGGTTATCCAACTATGGCTACACCTTC
TRBJ2-3,.,many,TRBV3-1,CASSPPPRGGSTDTQYF,TGTGCCAGCAGCCCACCCCCCCGCGGAGGAAGCACAGATACGCAGTATTTT
TRBJ2-4,TRBD1,.,TRBV25-1,CVTGQGGPKNIQYF,TGTGTAACGGGACAGGGAGGCCCCAAAAACATTCAGTACTTC
TRBJ1-5,.,many,TRBV28,CATLIRSNQPQHF,TGTGCCACCCTGATCCGGTCCAATCAGCCCCAGCATTTT
TRBJ2-5,.,.,TRBV20-1,CSARDQGKNRLIQTQYF,TGCAGTGCTAGAGATCAAGGGAAAAACAGGTTAATCCAGACCCAGTACTTC
TRBJ2-5,.,.,TRBV18,CASSPRLEGNQETQYF,TGTGCCAGCTCACCACGGTTGGAAGGGAACCAAGAGACCCAGTACTTC
TRBJ2-2,.,.,TRBV12-3/TRBV12-4,CASSLRTVNTGELLF,TGTGCCAGCAGTTTACGGACAGTGAACACCGGGGAGCTGCTTTTT
TRBJ1-2,.,many,TRBV6-5,CASSSPGFNYGYTF,TGTGCCAGCAGTTCCCCGGGTTTTAACTATGGCTACACCTTC
TRBJ2-2,TRBD1,.,TRBV27,CASRIRGQGAIGELFF,TGTGCCAGCAGAATCAGAGGACAGGGGGCGATCGGGGAGCTGTTTTTT
TRBJ2-3,.,few,TRBV14,CASSQDRGPDTQYF,TGTGCCAGCAGCCAGGACCGAGGTCCAGATACGCAGTATTTT
TRBJ2-7,.,many,TRBV12-5,CASVFGPLLSSYEQYF,TGTGCTAGTGTTTTCGGGCCCCTACTAAGCTCCTACGAGCAGTACTTC
TRBJ1-2,.,many,TRBV12-3/TRBV12-4,CASSATNYGYTF,TGTGCCAGCAGTGCAACAAACTATGGCTACACCTTC
TRBJ1-2,.,few,TRBV7-9,CASSFRGTGGYTF,TGTGCCAGCAGCTTTCGTGGAACGGGCGGCTACACCTTC
TRBJ2-7,.,many,TRBV6-1,CASRVSYEQYF,TGTGCCAGCAGGGTTTCCTACGAGCAGTACTTC
TRBJ1-2,.,many,TRBV12-3/TRBV12-4,CASSERGGGAFGYTF,TGTGCCAGCAGCGAACGCGGTGGGGGGGCGTTTGGCTACACCTTC
TRBJ2-7,.,few,TRBV5-5,CASSLVRQTSYEQYF,TGTGCCAGCAGCTTGGTTAGGCAGACTTCCTACGAGCAGTACTTC
TRBJ1-2,.,.,TRBV7-3,CASSPLRGARGYTF,TGTGCCAGCAGCCCCTTAAGAGGGGCTCGCGGCTACACCTTC
TRBJ1-4,.,few,TRBV27,CASSLLGRTNEKLFF,TGTGCCAGCAGTTTACTCGGGCGAACTAATGAAAAACTGTTTTTT
TRBJ1-1,.,many,TRBV30,CAWSVLGWGTEAFF,TGTGCCTGGAGTGTACTAGGGTGGGGCACTGAAGCTTTCTTT
TRBJ1-1,.,once,TRBV7-3,CASSLTGTPRLMNTEAFF,TGTGCCAGCAGCTTAACCGGGACACCCCGATTGATGAACACTGAAGCTTTCTTT
TRBJ1-2,.,few,TRBV10-1,CASQGYTF,TGCGCCAGCCAGGGCTACACCTTC
TRBJ1-5,TRBD1,.,TRBV9,CASSPEGGTDQPQHF,TGTGCCAGCAGCCCGGAAGGGGGCACGGATCAGCCCCAGCATTTT
TRBJ2-1,TRBD2,many,TRBV5-1,CASSLVAGNYNEQFF,TGCGCCAGCAGCTTGGTAGCGGGAAACTACAATGAGCAGTTCTTC
TRBJ2-7,.,many,TRBV27,CASNHHPWARRLWIF,TGTGCCAGCAACCACCACCCTTGGGCGAGACGGCTTTGGATCTTC
TRBJ2-3,.,many,TRBV11-2,CASSLEGAVDTQYF,TGTGCCAGCAGCTTAGAGGGTGCGGTTGATACGCAGTATTTT